This T cell receptor (beta chain) was sequenced in a study of T cells in Graves' hyperthyroidism and ophthalmopathy. This clonotype has at least ten counts. Amplification yielded TCR beta CDR3 regions, with RNA transcripts as the source. HTBI primers were the set used in a first-round RT-PCR of the TCR CDR3. Via MiXCR, TCRdb re-called the multiplex PCR reads, giving one row per CDR3 protein. The sample records about 300,000 distinct CDR3 sequences, around 19% being singletons. Germline V gives CDR1 SGHAT, CDR2 FQNNGV. J gave up 5 bases and V 4 bases, and 11 bases lay outside the gene matches. This CDR3 is 15 amino acids long. Reasons for excluding patients were uncontrolled infection, other autoimmune disease, pregnancy or lactation. Clinical symptoms, serum thyroxine and TRAb, thyroid ultrasound and orbital computed tomography together formed the diagnostic basis.

The receptor's source is a man aged 45-60 years with Graves' ophthalmopathy. Input material: blood. The V and J genes are TRBV11-2 and TRBJ2-7; 7 positions match TRBD2. The CDR3: CASSSLRGGRNEQYF. CDR3 nucleotide sequence: TGTGCCAGCAGCTCCCTGAGGGGCGGGAGAAACGAGCAGTACTTC.